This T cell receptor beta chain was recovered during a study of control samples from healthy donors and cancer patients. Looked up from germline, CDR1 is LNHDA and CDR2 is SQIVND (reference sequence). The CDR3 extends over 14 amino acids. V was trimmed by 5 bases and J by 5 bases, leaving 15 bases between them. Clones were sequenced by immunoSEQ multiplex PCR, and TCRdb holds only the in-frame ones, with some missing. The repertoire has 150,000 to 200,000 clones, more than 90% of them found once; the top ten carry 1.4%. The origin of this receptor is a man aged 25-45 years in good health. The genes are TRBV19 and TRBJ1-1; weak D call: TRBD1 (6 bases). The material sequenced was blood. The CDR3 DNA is TGTGCCAGTAGTGGCTGGGGGGCAGGGACTGAAGCTTTCTTT. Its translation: CASSGWGAGTEAFF.